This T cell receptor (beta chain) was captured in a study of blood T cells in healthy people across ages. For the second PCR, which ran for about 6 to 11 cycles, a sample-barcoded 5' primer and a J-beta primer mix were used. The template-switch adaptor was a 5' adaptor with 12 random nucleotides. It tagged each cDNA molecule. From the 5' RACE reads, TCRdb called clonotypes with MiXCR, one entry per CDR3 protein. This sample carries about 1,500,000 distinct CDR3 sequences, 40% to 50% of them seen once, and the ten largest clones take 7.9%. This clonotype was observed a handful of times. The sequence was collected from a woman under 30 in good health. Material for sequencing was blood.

CDR3 sequence (DNA): TGTGCCAGCAGTACCCAGCGGGAGGGCCTCCGAGAGACCCAGTACTTC. It specifies CASSTQREGLRETQYF. The gene calls are TRBV12-3 or TRBV12-4 and TRBJ2-5; 10 nucleotides match TRBD2. V lost 5 bases and J lost 4; bases outside the gene matches: 10. The CDR3 is 16 residues long.